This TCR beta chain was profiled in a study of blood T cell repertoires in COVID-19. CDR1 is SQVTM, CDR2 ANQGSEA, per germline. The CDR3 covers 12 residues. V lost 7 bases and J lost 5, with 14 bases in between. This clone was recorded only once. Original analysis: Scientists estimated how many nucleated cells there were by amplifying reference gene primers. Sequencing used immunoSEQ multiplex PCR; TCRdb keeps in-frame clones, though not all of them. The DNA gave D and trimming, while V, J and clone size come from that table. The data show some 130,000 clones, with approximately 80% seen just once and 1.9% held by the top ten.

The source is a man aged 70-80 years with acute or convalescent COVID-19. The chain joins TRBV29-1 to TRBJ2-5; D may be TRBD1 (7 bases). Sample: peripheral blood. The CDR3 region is CSGGDRRETQYF. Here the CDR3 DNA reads TGCAGCGGGGGGGACAGACGGGAGACCCAGTACTTC.